One T cell receptor beta chain is described in this entry. The antigen is unknown. This CDR3 has 14 residues. The germline V and J ends were trimmed by 6 bases and 7 bases, with 16 bases remaining between them. Germline V gene data show CDR1 as MNHEY and CDR2 as SVGEGT. This sample was included in a study of T cells in Graves' hyperthyroidism and ophthalmopathy. Study observations and caveats: Also found in blood were most expanded thyroid clonotypes above 0.001. A 13 V-J model separated ophthalmopathy from stable hyperthyroidism.

Patients aged 18 to 65 with hyperthyroidism were newly diagnosed, with duration under 2 months. RNA transcripts gave rise to amplified TCR beta CDR3 regions. During a first-round RT-PCR of the TCR CDR3, the HTBI primer set was used. One entry per CDR3 protein, called by TCRdb with MiXCR from the multiplex PCR reads. The data hold 350,000 or so distinct CDR3 sequences, with about 21% observed a single time. The chain employs TRBV6-2 or TRBV6-3 and TRBJ1-5; D possibly corresponds to TRBD1 (5 bases). This clonotype was sampled from a woman aged 50 to 60 with Graves' hyperthyroidism. The specimen sequenced was blood. The CDR3: CASRSTGGEQPQHF. The CDR3 nucleotides are TGTGCCAGCAGATCCACGGGGGGGGAACAGCCCCAGCATTTT.